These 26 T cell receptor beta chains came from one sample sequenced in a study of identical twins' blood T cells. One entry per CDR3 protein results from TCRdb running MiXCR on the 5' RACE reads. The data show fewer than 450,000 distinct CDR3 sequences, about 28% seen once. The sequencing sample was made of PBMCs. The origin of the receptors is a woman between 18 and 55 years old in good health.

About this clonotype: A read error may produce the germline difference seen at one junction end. The CDR3 DNA sequence: TGTGCCGGCAGCTTGCCAGGGGCGGCTAATGAAAAACTGTTTTTT. It yields the protein CAGSLPGAANEKLFF. The chain links TRBV5-4 to TRBJ1-4; a possible D gene is TRBD1 (6 bases). Germline lookup yields CDR1 SGHNT and CDR2 YYREEE (reference sequence). The CDR3 length is 15 residues.

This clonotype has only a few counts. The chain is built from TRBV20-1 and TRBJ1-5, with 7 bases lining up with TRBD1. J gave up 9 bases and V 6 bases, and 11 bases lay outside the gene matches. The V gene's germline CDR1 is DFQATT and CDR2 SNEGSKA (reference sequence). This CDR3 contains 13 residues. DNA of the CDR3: TGCAGTGCCGCCCGGGACAGCTTAGGGCCCCAGCATTTT. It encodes CSAARDSLGPQHF.

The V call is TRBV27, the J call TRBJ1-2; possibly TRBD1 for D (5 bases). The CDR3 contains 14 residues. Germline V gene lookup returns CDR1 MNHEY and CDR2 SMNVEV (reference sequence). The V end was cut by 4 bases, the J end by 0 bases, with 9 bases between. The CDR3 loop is CASSWTPANYGYTF. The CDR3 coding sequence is TGTGCCAGCAGTTGGACACCTGCTAACTATGGCTACACCTTC.

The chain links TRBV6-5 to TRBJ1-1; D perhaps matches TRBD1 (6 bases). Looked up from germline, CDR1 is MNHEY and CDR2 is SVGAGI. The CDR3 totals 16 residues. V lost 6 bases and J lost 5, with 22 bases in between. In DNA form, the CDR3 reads TGTGCCAGCAGCGACTACGGACAGCGAAGATCAACTGAAGCTTTCTTT. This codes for CASSDYGQRRSTEAFF.

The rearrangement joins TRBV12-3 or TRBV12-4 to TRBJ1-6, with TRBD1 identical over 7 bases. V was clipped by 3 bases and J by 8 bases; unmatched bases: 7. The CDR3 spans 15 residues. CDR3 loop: CASSFVGQGDSPLHF. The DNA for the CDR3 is TGTGCCAGCAGTTTTGTTGGCCAGGGGGATTCACCCCTCCACTTT.

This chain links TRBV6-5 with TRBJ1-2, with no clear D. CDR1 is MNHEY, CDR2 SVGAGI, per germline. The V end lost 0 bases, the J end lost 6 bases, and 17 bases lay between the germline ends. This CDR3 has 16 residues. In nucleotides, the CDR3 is TGTGCCAGCAGTTACTCCGGGCGGGGAGGATTAGATGGCTACACCTTC. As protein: CASSYSGRGGLDGYTF.

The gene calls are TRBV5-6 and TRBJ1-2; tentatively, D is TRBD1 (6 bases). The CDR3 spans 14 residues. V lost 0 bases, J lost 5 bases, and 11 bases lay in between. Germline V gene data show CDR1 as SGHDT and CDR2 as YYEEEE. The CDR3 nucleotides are TGTGCCAGCAGCTTGGACAGGGAGTTGTATGGCTACACCTTC. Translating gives CASSLDRELYGYTF.

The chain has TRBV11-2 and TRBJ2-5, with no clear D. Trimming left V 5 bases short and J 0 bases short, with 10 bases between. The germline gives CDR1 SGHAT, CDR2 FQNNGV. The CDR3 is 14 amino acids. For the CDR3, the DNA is TGTGCCAGCAGCGAGACTCCGTACCAAGAGACCCAGTACTTC. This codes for CASSETPYQETQYF.

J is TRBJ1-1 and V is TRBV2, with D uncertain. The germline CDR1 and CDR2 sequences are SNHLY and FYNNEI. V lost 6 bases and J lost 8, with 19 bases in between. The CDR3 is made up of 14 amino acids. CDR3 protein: CASRSQWESFEAFF. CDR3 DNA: TGTGCCAGCAGATCCCAATGGGAAAGTTTCGAAGCTTTCTTT.

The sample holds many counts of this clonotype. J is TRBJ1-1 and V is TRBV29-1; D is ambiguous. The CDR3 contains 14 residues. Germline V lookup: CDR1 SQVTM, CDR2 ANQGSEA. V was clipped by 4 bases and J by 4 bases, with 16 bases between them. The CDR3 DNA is TGCAGCGTTGGGACGGAAACCTTGGGCACTGAAGCTTTCTTT. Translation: CSVGTETLGTEAFF.

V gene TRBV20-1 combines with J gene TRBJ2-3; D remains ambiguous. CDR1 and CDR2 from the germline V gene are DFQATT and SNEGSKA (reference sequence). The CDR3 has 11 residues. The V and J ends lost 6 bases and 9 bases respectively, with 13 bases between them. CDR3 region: CSARGLPTQYF. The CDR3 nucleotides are TGCAGTGCCCGTGGTTTACCAACGCAGTATTTT.

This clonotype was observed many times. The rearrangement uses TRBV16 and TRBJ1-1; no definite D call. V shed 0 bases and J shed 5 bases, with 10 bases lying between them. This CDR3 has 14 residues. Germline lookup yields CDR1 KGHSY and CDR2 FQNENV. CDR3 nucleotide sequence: TGTGCCAGCAGCCAATCGCGGGGAAGAACTGAAGCTTTCTTT. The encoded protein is CASSQSRGRTEAFF.

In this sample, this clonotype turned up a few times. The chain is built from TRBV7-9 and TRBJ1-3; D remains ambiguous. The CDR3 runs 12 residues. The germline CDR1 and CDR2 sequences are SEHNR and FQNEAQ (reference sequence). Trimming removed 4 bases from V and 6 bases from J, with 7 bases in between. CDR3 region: CASSSLANTIYF. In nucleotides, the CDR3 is TGTGCCAGCAGCTCTTTAGCAAACACCATATATTTT.

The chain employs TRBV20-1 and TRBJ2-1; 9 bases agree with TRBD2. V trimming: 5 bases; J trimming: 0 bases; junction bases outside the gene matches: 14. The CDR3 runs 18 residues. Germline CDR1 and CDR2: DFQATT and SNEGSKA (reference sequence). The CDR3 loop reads CSAPSRTSDTSSYNEQFF. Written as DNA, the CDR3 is TGCAGTGCTCCCTCCAGGACTAGCGATACGAGCTCCTACAATGAGCAGTTCTTC.

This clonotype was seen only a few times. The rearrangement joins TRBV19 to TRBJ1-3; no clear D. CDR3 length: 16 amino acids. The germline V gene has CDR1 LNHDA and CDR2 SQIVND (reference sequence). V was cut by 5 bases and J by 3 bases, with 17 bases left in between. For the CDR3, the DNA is TGTGCCAGTAGTCCCTGGAGAGGGTTTGATGGAAACACCATATATTTT. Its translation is CASSPWRGFDGNTIYF.

CDR3 coding DNA: TGCAGCGTTGACCAGACAGGTTCTAACGAGCAGTACTTC. Its translation is CSVDQTGSNEQYF. The V call is TRBV29-1, the J call TRBJ2-7, with D perhaps TRBD1 (6 bases). Trimming left V 3 bases short and J 5 bases short, with 14 bases between. From germline, CDR1 is SQVTM and CDR2 ANQGSEA. The CDR3 covers 13 residues.

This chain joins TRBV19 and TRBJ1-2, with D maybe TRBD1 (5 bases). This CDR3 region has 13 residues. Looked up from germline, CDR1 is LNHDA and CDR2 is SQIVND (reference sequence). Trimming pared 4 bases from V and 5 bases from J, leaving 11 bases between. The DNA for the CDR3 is TGTGCCAGTAGTAAAACAGGCACTTATGGCTACACCTTC. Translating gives CASSKTGTYGYTF.

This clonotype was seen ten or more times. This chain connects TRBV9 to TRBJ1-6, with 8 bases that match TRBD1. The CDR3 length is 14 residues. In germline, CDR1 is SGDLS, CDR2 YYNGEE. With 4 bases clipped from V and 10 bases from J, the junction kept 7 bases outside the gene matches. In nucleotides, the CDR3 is TGTGCCAGCAGCCCGACAGGGGCAGAGTCACCCCTCCACTTT. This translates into CASSPTGAESPLHF. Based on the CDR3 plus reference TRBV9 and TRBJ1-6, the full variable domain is DSGVTQTPKHLITATGQRVTLRCSPRSGDLSVYWYQQSLDQGLQFLIQYYNGEERAKGNILERFSAQQFPDLHSELNLSSLELGDSALYFCASSPTGAESPLHFGNGTRLTVT.

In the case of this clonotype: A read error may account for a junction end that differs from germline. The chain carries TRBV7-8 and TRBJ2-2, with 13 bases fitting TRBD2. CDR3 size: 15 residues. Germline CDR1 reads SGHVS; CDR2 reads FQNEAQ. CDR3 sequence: CANSSGLAGAGELFF. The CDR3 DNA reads TGTGCCAACAGCTCAGGACTAGCGGGGGCCGGGGAGCTGTTTTTT.

CDR3 coding DNA: TGTGCCAGCAGTTTATCTTGGGATTCCTACACCTTC. Translating gives CASSLSWDSYTF. This chain connects TRBV28 to TRBJ1-2; D unresolved. The CDR3 is 12 amino acids. V lost 1 base to trimming and J lost 10 bases, with 10 bases between them. Germline V lookup: CDR1 MDHEN, CDR2 SYDVKM.

CDR3 residues: CASSLDLSGGGDTQYF. The CDR3 region has the DNA TGTGCCAGCAGCTTAGATCTGAGCGGGGGTGGGGATACGCAGTATTTT. The rearrangement uses TRBV11-2 and TRBJ2-3, with 8 bases identical to TRBD2. The CDR3 consists of 16 residues. V dropped 0 bases and J dropped 6; count of bases not matched to a gene: 8. CDR1 SGHAT and CDR2 FQNNGV come from the germline V gene.

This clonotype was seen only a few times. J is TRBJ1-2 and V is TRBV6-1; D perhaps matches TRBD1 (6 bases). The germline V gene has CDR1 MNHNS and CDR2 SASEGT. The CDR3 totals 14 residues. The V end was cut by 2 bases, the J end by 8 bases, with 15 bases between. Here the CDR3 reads CASSENPGARGYTF. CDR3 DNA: TGTGCCAGCAGTGAAAATCCGGGGGCCCGGGGCTACACCTTC.

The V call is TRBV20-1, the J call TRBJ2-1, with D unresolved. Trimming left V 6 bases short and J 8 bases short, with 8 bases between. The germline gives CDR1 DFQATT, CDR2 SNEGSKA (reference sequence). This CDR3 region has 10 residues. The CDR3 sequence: CSAWVHEQFF. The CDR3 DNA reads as TGCAGTGCATGGGTGCATGAGCAGTTCTTC.

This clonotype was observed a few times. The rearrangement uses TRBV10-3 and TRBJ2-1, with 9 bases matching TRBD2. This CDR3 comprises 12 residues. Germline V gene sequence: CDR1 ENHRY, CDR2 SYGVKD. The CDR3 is CAGSSGSDEQFF. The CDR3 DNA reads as TGTGCGGGGAGTAGCGGGAGCGATGAGCAGTTCTTC.

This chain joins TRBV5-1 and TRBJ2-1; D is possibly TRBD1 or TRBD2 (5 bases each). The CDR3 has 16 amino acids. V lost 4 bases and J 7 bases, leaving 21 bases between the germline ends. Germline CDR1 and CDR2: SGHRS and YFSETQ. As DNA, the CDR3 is TGCGCCAGCAGCCAGTCACGGGGTGGGGCCTTTAATGAGCAGTTCTTC. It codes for CASSQSRGGAFNEQFF.

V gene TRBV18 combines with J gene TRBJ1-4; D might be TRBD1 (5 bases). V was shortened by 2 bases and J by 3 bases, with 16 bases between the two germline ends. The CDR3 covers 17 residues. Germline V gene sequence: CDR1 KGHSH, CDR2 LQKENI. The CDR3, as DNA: TGTGCCAGCTCACCAATGGGGGAAAACTACGCTAATGAAAAACTGTTTTTT. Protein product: CASSPMGENYANEKLFF.